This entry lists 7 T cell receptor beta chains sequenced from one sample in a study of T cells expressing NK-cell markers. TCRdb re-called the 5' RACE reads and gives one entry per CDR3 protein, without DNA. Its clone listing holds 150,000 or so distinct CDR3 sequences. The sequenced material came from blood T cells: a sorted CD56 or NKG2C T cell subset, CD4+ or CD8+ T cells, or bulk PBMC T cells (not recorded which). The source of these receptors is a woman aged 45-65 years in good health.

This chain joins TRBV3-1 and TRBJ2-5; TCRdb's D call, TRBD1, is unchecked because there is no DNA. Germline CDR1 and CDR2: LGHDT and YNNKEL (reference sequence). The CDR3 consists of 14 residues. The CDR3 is CASSRGVIQETQYF.

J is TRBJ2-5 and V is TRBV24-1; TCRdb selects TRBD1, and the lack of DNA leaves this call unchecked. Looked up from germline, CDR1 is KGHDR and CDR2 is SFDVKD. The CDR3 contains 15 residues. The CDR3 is CATSDPPGGQETQYF.

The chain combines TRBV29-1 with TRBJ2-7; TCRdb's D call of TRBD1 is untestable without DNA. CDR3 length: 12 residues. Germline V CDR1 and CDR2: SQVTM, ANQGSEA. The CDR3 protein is CSVGLSSYEQYF.

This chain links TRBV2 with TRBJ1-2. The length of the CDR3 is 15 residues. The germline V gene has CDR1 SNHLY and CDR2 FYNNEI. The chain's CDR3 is CASSGVIGSDYGYTF.

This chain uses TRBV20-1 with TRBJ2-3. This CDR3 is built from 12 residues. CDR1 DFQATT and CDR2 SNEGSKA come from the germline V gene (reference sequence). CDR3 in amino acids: CSADSSTDTQYF.

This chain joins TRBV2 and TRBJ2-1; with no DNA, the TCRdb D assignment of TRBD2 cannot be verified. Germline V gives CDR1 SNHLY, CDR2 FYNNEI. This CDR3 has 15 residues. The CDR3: CASSEGGNLAGEQFF.

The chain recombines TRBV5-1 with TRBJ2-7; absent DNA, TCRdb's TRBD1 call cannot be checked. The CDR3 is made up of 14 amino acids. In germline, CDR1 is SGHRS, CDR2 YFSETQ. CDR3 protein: CASSSRQAGGEQYF. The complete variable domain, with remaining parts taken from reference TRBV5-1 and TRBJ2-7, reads KAGVTQTPRYLIKTRGQQVTLSCSPISGHRSVSWYQQTPGQGLQFLFEYFSETQRNKGNFPGRFSGRQFSNSRSEMNVSTLELGDSALYLCASSSRQAGGEQYFGPGTRLTVT.